Presented here are 32 T cell receptor beta chains from one specimen sequenced in a study of cytomegalovirus exposure and HLA in healthy donors. PCR amplification relied on 60 Vbeta primers (plus 13 Jbeta primers). Some clones are missing from TCRdb's copy, which holds only in-frame ones; the method was immunoSEQ multiplex PCR. This sample has 100,000 to 150,000 clones, with around 80% found just once. The sequenced material came from PBMCs. The receptors derive from a female donor in good health and CMV-seronegative.

The sample holds a few counts of this clone. CDR3 residues: CASSHPGGGYTF. In nucleotides, the CDR3 is TGTGCCAGTAGTCACCCGGGGGGTGGCTACACCTTC. V gene TRBV19 combines with J gene TRBJ1-2, with D possibly matching TRBD1 (5 bases). V lost 5 bases to trimming and J lost 7 bases, with 11 bases between them. There are 12 residues in the CDR3. Germline V CDR1 and CDR2: LNHDA, SQIVND (reference sequence).

The chain combines TRBV6-1 with TRBJ1-2; D is unresolved. The CDR3 covers 13 residues. Trimming removed 0 bases from V and 3 bases from J, with 5 bases in between. The germline CDR1 and CDR2 sequences are MNHNS and SASEGT. The CDR3: CASSEAEHYGYTF. CDR3 sequence (DNA): TGTGCCAGCAGTGAAGCGGAGCACTATGGCTACACCTTC.

The chain employs TRBV28 and TRBJ1-4; D is ambiguous. Trimming shortened V by 3 bases and J by 4 bases, and 6 bases separated the two germline ends. Germline CDR1 is MDHEN and CDR2 is SYDVKM. The CDR3 runs 13 residues. CDR3 sequence (DNA): TGTGCCAGCAGTTTCCGGGTTAATGAAAAACTGTTTTTT. Amino acid sequence: CASSFRVNEKLFF.

This clone was picked up a small number of times. The CDR3 sequence: CATQWGDEQYF. As DNA, the CDR3 is TGCGCCACCCAATGGGGAGACGAGCAGTACTTC. The chain employs TRBV10-2 and TRBJ2-7; TRBD2 might be the D (5 bases). Germline V gene lookup returns CDR1 WSHSY and CDR2 SAAADI. The CDR3 contains 11 residues. Trimming stripped 10 bases from V and 5 bases from J, with 12 bases between.

Concerning this clone itself: One junction end disagrees with the germline gene, perhaps due to a read error. The V call is TRBV28, the J call TRBJ2-7; 7 nucleotides match TRBD2. CDR3 length equals 13 residues. Germline V lookup: CDR1 MDHEN, CDR2 SYDVKM. The chain's CDR3 is CASSSPPTGTTNF. CDR3 nucleotides: TGTGCCAGCAGTTCCCCACCGACCGGGACTACCAACTTC. The complete variable domain, with remaining parts taken from reference TRBV28 and TRBJ2-7, reads DVKVTQSSRYLVKRTGEKVFLECVQDMDHENMFWYRQDPGLGLRLIYFSYDVKMKEKGDIPEGYSVSREKKERFSLILESASTNQTSMYLCASSSPPTGTTNFGPGTRLTVT.

The gene calls are TRBV5-1 and TRBJ1-2; TRBD1 aligns across 9 bases. The germline V gene has CDR1 SGHRS and CDR2 YFSETQ. CDR3 length: 14 residues. V shed 0 bases, J shed 8 bases, and the junction held 5 bases outside the gene matches. Here the CDR3 reads CASSLGQGVGGYTF. The CDR3 region has the DNA TGCGCCAGCAGCTTGGGACAGGGGGTCGGAGGCTACACCTTC.

The CDR3 loop is CASSLALAGAGELFF. The CDR3 region has the DNA TGCGCCAGCAGCTTAGCACTAGCGGGGGCCGGGGAGCTGTTTTTT. The chain carries TRBV5-1 and TRBJ2-2; 11 bases match TRBD2. In germline, CDR1 is SGHRS, CDR2 YFSETQ. V lost 2 bases to trimming and J lost 6 bases; unmatched junction nucleotides: 3. The CDR3 runs to 15 residues.

The chain joins TRBV5-1 to TRBJ2-1; TRBD2 matches 8 bases. With 0 bases clipped from V and 7 bases from J, the junction kept 12 bases outside the gene matches. The CDR3 sequence is 17 residues long. In germline, CDR1 is SGHRS, CDR2 YFSETQ. CDR3 DNA: TGCGCCAGCAGCTTGGGGGGAGGGTATGGGACTAGTAATGAGCAGTTCTTC. This translates into CASSLGGGYGTSNEQFF.

The V and J genes are TRBV19 and TRBJ2-2; perhaps TRBD1 as D (6 bases). Germline V CDR1 and CDR2: LNHDA, SQIVND (reference sequence). V gave up 6 bases and J gave up 5 bases, with 16 bases separating them. This CDR3 has 15 amino acids. CDR3 residues: CASRFRQAKTGELFF. The CDR3 DNA reads TGTGCCAGTAGATTTCGACAGGCAAAAACCGGGGAGCTGTTTTTT.

The genes are TRBV10-3 and TRBJ2-7; 12 bases agree with TRBD1. This CDR3 is 12 amino acids long. The germline V gene encodes CDR1 ENHRY and CDR2 SYGVKD. With V trimmed by 9 bases and J by 7 bases, 4 bases remained unmatched. The DNA of the CDR3 is TGTGCCATGGGACAGGGGGCAGGTGAGCAGTACTTC. Protein: CAMGQGAGEQYF.

V gene TRBV10-3 combines with J gene TRBJ1-5; possible D gene TRBD1, 6 bases. Deletions cut 8 bases from V and 0 bases from J, with 11 bases between. Germline V lookup: CDR1 ENHRY, CDR2 SYGVKD. This CDR3 spans 14 amino acids. The CDR3 is CAIQTGDSNQPQHF. The CDR3 nucleotides read TGTGCCATCCAGACAGGAGATAGCAATCAGCCCCAGCATTTT.

This chain connects TRBV18 to TRBJ2-7, with D possibly being TRBD1 (5 bases). There are 14 residues in the CDR3. CDR1 and CDR2 (germline): KGHSH, LQKENI. V lost 1 base to trimming and J lost 3 bases, with 10 bases between them. DNA of the CDR3: TGTGCCAGCTCACCACGGCAGGGCGGCTACGAGCAGTACTTC. It yields the protein CASSPRQGGYEQYF.

The chain combines TRBV13 with TRBJ2-7; tentative D call: TRBD1 (6 bases). Germline lookup yields CDR1 PRHDT and CDR2 FYEKMQ (reference sequence). V was cut by 5 bases and J by 6 bases, with 11 bases left in between. This CDR3 region has 12 residues. The CDR3 bases are TGTGCCAGCAGCCAGGGGTTAGGCGAGCAGTACTTC. It yields the protein CASSQGLGEQYF.

The chain uses TRBV7-9 and TRBJ1-1; a weak D match, TRBD1 (6 bases). V lost 5 bases to trimming and J lost 2 bases, with 15 bases between them. Germline values: CDR1 SEHNR, CDR2 FQNEAQ (reference sequence). CDR3 length: 15 amino acids. CDR3 in DNA: TGTGCCAGCAGCCCTCGACAGGTTTCTAACACTGAAGCTTTCTTT. Translated: CASSPRQVSNTEAFF.

The rearrangement links TRBV15 to TRBJ2-7; TRBD1 matches 10 bases. Trimming removed 3 bases from V and 2 bases from J; junction bases left unmatched: 4. Germline V gene sequence: CDR1 LNHNV, CDR2 YYDKDF (reference sequence). The CDR3 runs to 15 residues. For the CDR3, the DNA is TGTGCCACCAGCAGGGACAGGGGGATCACCTACGAGCAGTACTTC. Protein: CATSRDRGITYEQYF.

This chain links TRBV19 with TRBJ1-5; D unresolved. Germline loops: CDR1 LNHDA, CDR2 SQIVND (reference sequence). Between the trimmed V and J ends, which lost 11 bases and 6 bases, there was a span of 14 bases. The CDR3 extends over 12 amino acids. Here the CDR3 DNA reads TGTGCCTGCACAGAGGGTAGTCAGCCCCAGCATTTT. Encoded protein: CACTEGSQPQHF.

V gene TRBV5-5 combines with J gene TRBJ2-7, with TRBD2 matching over 12 bases. The V gene end was trimmed by 5 bases and the J gene end by 3 bases; junction bases not matched to a gene: 15. The V gene's germline CDR1 is SGHKS and CDR2 YYEKEE (reference sequence). The CDR3 runs to 18 residues. CDR3 coding DNA: TGTGCCAGCAGTTCGCCTCCCTCCACTAGCGGGAGGAACTACGAGCAGTACTTC. Protein: CASSSPPSTSGRNYEQYF.

This clone was observed a few times. V gene TRBV5-4 combines with J gene TRBJ2-1; a possible D gene is TRBD1 (5 bases). Trimming shortened V by 4 bases and J by 0 bases, and 14 bases separated the two germline ends. CDR3 length: 16 residues. The germline V gene has CDR1 SGHNT and CDR2 YYREEE (reference sequence). The CDR3 spells CASSPGAPSSYNEQFF. Here the CDR3 DNA reads TGTGCCAGCAGCCCTGGGGCCCCCAGCTCCTACAATGAGCAGTTCTTC.

The chain joins TRBV6-4 to TRBJ2-3; a weak D match, TRBD2 (6 bases). This CDR3 is 14 amino acids long. Germline CDR1 and CDR2: MRHNA and SNTAGT. Deletions cut 3 bases from V and 4 bases from J, with 11 bases between. CDR3 region: CASSEITGADTQYF. In nucleotides, the CDR3 is TGTGCCAGCAGTGAAATAACGGGGGCAGATACGCAGTATTTT.

V is TRBV5-1 and J is TRBJ2-5, with D possibly matching TRBD1 (6 bases). Germline loops: CDR1 SGHRS, CDR2 YFSETQ. CDR3 size: 13 residues. V was pared by 4 bases and J by 3 bases, with 10 bases between. The DNA for the CDR3 is TGCGCCAGCAGCCTGGACAGAGAAGAGACCCAGTACTTC. It yields the protein CASSLDREETQYF.

This clone was observed a single time. The gene calls are TRBV18 and TRBJ1-4; no firm D call. Germline CDR1 KGHSH, CDR2 LQKENI. The V end lost 3 bases, the J end lost 8 bases, and 19 bases lay between the germline ends. The CDR3 contains 16 residues. This CDR3 is CASSPDPPGVPEKLFF. The DNA of the CDR3 is TGTGCCAGCTCACCCGACCCCCCGGGAGTACCCGAAAAACTGTTTTTT.

The genes are TRBV4-1 and TRBJ1-2, with a possible D match to TRBD1 (6 bases). The CDR3 sequence is 15 residues long. The V gene's germline CDR1 is MGHRA and CDR2 YSYEKL. The ends were cut back, 1 base at V and 6 bases at J, with 15 bases in the middle. CDR3 nucleotides: TGCGCCAGCAGCCAAGTTCGGCTACAGGGAAATGGCTACACCTTC. It translates to CASSQVRLQGNGYTF.

The gene calls are TRBV28 and TRBJ1-2; D may be TRBD1 (6 bases). The CDR3 covers 14 residues. Germline-derived CDR1 and CDR2 are MDHEN and SYDVKM. V was trimmed by 5 bases and J by 2 bases, leaving 12 bases between them. Here the CDR3 reads CASSLIQGNYGYTF. The DNA of the CDR3 is TGTGCCAGCAGTCTAATACAGGGAAACTATGGCTACACCTTC.

Note on this clone: A junction end diverges from the germline sequence, so it may reflect a read error. This sequence joins TRBV7-9 and TRBJ1-4, with TRBD1 matching over 8 bases. Per germline, CDR1 SEHNR and CDR2 FQNEAQ (reference sequence). This CDR3 comprises 15 residues. The CDR3 DNA is TGTTCCAGCAGCTTGCCCGGACAGGGTACCGAAAAACTGTTTTTT. Encoded protein: CSSSLPGQGTEKLFF.

This rearrangement joins TRBV2 to TRBJ2-2, with no clear D. The V and J ends lost 8 bases and 0 bases respectively, with 7 bases between them. Looked up from germline, CDR1 is SNHLY and CDR2 is FYNNEI. This CDR3 is built from 13 residues. The CDR3 is CASPQTNTGELFF. The CDR3 DNA reads as TGTGCCAGCCCACAGACGAACACCGGGGAGCTGTTTTTT.

This clone was counted only a few times. The chain combines TRBV2 with TRBJ1-1; D gene uncertain. CDR1 and CDR2 (germline): SNHLY, FYNNEI. Trimming left V 9 bases short and J 0 bases short, with 17 bases between. This CDR3 spans 15 amino acids. CDR3 sequence (DNA): TGTGCCAGTAGGAGGTCGTTCAGTTTGAACACTGAAGCTTTCTTT. It encodes CASRRSFSLNTEAFF.

The gene calls are TRBV7-8 and TRBJ1-2; D gene ambiguous. Germline V lookup: CDR1 SGHVS, CDR2 FQNEAQ. This CDR3 comprises 14 residues. V was shortened by 5 bases and J by 7 bases, with 17 bases between the two germline ends. The CDR3 region is CASSPRWPEAGYTF. As DNA, the CDR3 is TGTGCCAGCAGCCCCCGATGGCCGGAGGCTGGCTACACCTTC.

This chain uses TRBV30 with TRBJ1-1, with a possible D match to TRBD1 (6 bases). Germline V gives CDR1 GTSNPN, CDR2 SVGIG (reference sequence). V dropped 3 bases and J dropped 1 base, with 12 bases sitting between them. The CDR3 is 14 residues long. The CDR3 protein is CAWRAQGQNTEAFF. For the CDR3, the DNA is TGTGCCTGGAGGGCTCAGGGGCAGAACACTGAAGCTTTCTTT.

The chain links TRBV28 to TRBJ2-1; 9 nucleotides match TRBD2. This CDR3 spans 15 amino acids. Germline CDR1 and CDR2: MDHEN and SYDVKM. V gave up 3 bases and J gave up 8 bases; unmatched junction bases: 8. For the CDR3, the DNA is TGTGCCAGCAGTTTTGCGGGAGGGCCATTCGATGAGCAGTTCTTC. It is translated as CASSFAGGPFDEQFF.

The J gene is TRBJ2-5, the V gene TRBV18, with D possibly matching TRBD1 (6 bases). The germline V gene has CDR1 KGHSH and CDR2 LQKENI. CDR3 length: 14 amino acids. Trimming removed 0 bases from V and 10 bases from J, with 15 bases in between. The CDR3 sequence is CASSPPRDNLRQYF. In DNA, the CDR3 is TGTGCCAGCTCACCACCAAGGGACAACCTTCGCCAGTACTTC.

The chain links TRBV7-9 to TRBJ1-1, with 7 bases identical to TRBD1. The junction had 5 bases not matched to a gene; V was cut back by 5 bases and J by 5 bases. From germline, CDR1 is SEHNR and CDR2 FQNEAQ (reference sequence). This CDR3 spans 13 amino acids. CDR3 amino acids: CASSRQGMTEAFF. CDR3 bases: TGTGCCAGCAGCCGACAGGGTATGACTGAAGCTTTCTTT.

The chain uses TRBV4-1 and TRBJ1-6, with 7 positions matching TRBD1. The V segment lost 1 base and the J segment 9 bases; nucleotides outside the gene matches: 15. The CDR3 totals 18 residues. Germline-derived CDR1 and CDR2 are MGHRA and YSYEKL. The DNA of the CDR3 is TGCGCCAGCAGCCAAGTAGGGATACCGGACAGGTCGAGTTCACCCCTCCACTTT. Its translation: CASSQVGIPDRSSSPLHF.